This T cell receptor (beta chain) came from a study of Ad26.COV2.S vaccination and SARS-CoV-2 variants. Method: immunoSEQ multiplex PCR; TCRdb's copy keeps in-frame clones and lacks some. Altogether 450,000 to 550,000 clones are present, about nine tenths being singletons, with the ten largest covering 1.5% to 2%. V shed 2 bases, J shed 2 bases, and the junction held 16 bases outside the gene matches. The CDR3 has 20 amino acids. Treatment specified: around 19 received Ad26.COV2.S at low or high dose, single or two shots; about 5 received placebo; per-sample allocation not given. Specimens were obtained on day 63 following the first vaccine or placebo injection.

The sequenced sample was peripheral blood, obtained in a trial of Ad26.COV2.S vaccine versus placebo. The sequence was obtained from a person aged 18 to 65 who received the Ad26.COV2.S COVID-19 vaccine or a placebo. This chain connects TRBV5-3 to TRBJ1-5; TRBD1 matches at 10 bases. TRBV5-3 is an ORF, with its function uncertain. This CDR3 reads CARSLTRMGQGIQGNQPQHF. The CDR3 DNA follows: TGTGCCAGAAGCTTAACTAGAATGGGACAGGGGATCCAAGGCAATCAGCCCCAGCATTTT.